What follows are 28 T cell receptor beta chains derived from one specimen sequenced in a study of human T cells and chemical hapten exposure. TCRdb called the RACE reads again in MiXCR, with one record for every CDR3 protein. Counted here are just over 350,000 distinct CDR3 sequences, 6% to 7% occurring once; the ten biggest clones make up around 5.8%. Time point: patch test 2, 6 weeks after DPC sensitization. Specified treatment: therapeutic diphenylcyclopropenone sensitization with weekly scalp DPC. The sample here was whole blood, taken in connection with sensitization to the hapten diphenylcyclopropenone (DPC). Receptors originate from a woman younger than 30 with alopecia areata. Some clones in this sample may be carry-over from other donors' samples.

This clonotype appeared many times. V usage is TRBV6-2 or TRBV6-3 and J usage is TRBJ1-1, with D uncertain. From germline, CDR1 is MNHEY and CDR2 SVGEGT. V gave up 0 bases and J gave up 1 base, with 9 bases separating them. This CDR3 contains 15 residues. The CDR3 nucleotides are TGTGCCAGCAGTTACTCGCGTGTCAAGAACACTGAAGCTTTCTTT. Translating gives CASSYSRVKNTEAFF.

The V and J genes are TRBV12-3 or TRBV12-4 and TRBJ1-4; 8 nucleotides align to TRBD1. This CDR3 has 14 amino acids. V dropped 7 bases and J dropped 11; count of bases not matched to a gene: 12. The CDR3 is CASKVLQGAHKLFF. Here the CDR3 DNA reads TGTGCCAGCAAGGTTCTTCAGGGGGCGCATAAACTGTTTTTT.

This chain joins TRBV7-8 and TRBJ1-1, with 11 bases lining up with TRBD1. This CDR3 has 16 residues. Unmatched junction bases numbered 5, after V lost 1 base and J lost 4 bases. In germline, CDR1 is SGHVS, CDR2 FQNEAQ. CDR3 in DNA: TGTGCCAGCAGCTTAGTGTCTGGGACAGGGGGCACTGAAGCTTTCTTT. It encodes CASSLVSGTGGTEAFF.

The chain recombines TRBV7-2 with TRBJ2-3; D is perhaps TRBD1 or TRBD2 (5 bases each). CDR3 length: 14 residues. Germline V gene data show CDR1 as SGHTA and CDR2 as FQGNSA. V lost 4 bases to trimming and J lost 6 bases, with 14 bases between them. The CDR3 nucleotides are TGTGCCAGCAGCTCAGCCGGGACCGGTGATACGCAGTATTTT. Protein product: CASSSAGTGDTQYF.

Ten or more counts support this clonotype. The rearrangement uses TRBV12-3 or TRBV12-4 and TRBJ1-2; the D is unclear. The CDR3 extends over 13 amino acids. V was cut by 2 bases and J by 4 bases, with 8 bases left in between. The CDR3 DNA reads TGTGCCAGCAGTTTAAAAGTCGGCTATGGCTACACCTTC. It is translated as CASSLKVGYGYTF.

Here the CDR3 DNA reads TGTGCCAGCACCCTAGGGTCAGTCAGTGTTACTGAAGCTTTCTTT. Translation gives CASTLGSVSVTEAFF. This chain joins TRBV7-9 and TRBJ1-1; no reliable D call. The CDR3 is 15 amino acids. Trimming took off 7 bases at V and 5 bases at J, with 20 bases between the two ends. The germline gives CDR1 SEHNR, CDR2 FQNEAQ (reference sequence).

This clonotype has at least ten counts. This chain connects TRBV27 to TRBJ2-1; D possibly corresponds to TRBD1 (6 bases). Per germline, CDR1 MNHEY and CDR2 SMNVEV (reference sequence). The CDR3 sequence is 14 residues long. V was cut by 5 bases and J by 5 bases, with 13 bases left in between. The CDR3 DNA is TGTGCCAGCAGTCCTGGGGGACATAACAATGAGCAGTTCTTC. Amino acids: CASSPGGHNNEQFF.

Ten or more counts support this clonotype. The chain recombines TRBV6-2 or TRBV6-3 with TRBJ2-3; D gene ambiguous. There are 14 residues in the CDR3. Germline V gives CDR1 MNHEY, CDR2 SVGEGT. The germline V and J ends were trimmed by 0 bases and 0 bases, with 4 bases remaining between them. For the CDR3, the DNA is TGTGCCAGCAGTTACTCGACTAGCACAGATACGCAGTATTTT. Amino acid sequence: CASSYSTSTDTQYF.

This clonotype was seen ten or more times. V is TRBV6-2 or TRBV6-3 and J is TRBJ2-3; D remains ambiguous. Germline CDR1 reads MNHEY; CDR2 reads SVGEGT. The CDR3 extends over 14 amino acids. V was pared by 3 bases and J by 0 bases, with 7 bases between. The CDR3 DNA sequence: TGTGCCAGCAGTTATCTGATTAGCACAGATACGCAGTATTTT. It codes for CASSYLISTDTQYF.

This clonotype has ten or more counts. CDR3 bases: TGTGCCAGCAGCTCAAAACACCAGGCCCCTAATTCACCCCTCCACTTT. It yields the protein CASSSKHQAPNSPLHF. The genes are TRBV7-2 and TRBJ1-6; D call uncertain. Trimming left V 4 bases short and J 6 bases short, with 16 bases between. The CDR3 is made up of 16 amino acids. Germline V lookup: CDR1 SGHTA, CDR2 FQGNSA.

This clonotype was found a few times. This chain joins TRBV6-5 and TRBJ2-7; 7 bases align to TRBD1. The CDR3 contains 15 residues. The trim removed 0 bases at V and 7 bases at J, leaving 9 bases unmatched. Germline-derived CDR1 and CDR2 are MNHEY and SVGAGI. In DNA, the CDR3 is TGTGCCAGCAGTTACTCGACACAGGGGTCCGGGGAGCAGTACTTC. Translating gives CASSYSTQGSGEQYF.

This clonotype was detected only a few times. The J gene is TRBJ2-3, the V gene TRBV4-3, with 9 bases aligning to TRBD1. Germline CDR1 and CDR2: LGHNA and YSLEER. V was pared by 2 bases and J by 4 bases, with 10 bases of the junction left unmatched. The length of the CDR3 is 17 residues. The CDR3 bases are TGCGCCAGCAGCCAACGAAGCCGGGACAGGGATTCAGATACGCAGTATTTT. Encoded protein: CASSQRSRDRDSDTQYF.

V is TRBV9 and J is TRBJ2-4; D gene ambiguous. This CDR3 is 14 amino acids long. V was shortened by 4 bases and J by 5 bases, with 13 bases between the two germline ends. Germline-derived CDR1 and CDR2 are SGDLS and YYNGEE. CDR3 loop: CASSIRPDQNIQYF. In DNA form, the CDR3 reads TGTGCCAGCAGCATCAGACCGGACCAAAACATTCAGTACTTC.

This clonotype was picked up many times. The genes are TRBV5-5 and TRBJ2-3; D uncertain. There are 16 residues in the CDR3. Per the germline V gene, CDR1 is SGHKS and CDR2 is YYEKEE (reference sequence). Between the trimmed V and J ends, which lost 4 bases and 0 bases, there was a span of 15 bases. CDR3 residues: CASSTPTDPSTDTQYF. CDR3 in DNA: TGTGCCAGCAGCACCCCGACGGACCCTAGCACAGATACGCAGTATTTT.

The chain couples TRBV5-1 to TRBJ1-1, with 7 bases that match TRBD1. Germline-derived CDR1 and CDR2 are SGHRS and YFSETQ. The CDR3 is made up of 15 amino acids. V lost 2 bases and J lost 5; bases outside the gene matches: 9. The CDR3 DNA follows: TGCGCCAGCAGCTTCAAGGGGGCTGGGGTGACTGAAGCTTTCTTT. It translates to CASSFKGAGVTEAFF.

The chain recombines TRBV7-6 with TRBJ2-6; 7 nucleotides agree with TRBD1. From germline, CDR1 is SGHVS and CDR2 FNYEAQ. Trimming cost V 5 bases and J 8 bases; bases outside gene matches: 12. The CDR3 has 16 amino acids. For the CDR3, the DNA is TGTGCCAGCAGCCCCAGACAGGGCCTCGAGACCAACGTCCTGACTTTC. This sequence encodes CASSPRQGLETNVLTF.

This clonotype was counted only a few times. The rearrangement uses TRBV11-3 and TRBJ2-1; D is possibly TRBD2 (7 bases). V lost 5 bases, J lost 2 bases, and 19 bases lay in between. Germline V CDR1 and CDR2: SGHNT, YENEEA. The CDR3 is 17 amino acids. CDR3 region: CASSPRGGASPYNEQFF. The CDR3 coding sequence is TGTGCCAGCAGCCCTAGGGGGGGCGCGTCTCCCTACAATGAGCAGTTCTTC. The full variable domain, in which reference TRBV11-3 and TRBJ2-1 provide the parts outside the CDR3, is EAGVVQSPRYKIIEKKQPVAFWCNPISGHNTLYWYLQNLGQGPELLIRYENEEAVDDSQLPKDRFSAERLKGVDSTLKIQPAELGDSAVYLCASSPRGGASPYNEQFFGPGTRLTVL.

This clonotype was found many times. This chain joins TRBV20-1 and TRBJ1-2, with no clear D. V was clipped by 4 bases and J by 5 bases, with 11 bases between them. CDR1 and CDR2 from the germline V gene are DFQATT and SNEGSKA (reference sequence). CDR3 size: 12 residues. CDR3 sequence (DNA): TGCAGTGCTATTCCGGTCCCGTATGGCTACACCTTC. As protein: CSAIPVPYGYTF.

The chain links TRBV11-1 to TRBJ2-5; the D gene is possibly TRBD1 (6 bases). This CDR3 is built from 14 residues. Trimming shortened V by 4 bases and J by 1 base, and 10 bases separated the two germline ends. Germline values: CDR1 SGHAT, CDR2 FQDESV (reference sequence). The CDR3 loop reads CASSSGQIQETQYF. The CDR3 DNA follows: TGTGCCAGCAGCTCTGGACAGATCCAAGAGACCCAGTACTTC.

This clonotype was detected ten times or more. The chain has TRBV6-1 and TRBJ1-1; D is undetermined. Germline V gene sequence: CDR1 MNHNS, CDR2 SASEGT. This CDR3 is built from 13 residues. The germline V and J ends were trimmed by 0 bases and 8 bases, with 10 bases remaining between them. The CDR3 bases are TGTGCCAGCAGTGAAGCGAGGGCGGAGGAAGCTTTCTTT. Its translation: CASSEARAEEAFF.

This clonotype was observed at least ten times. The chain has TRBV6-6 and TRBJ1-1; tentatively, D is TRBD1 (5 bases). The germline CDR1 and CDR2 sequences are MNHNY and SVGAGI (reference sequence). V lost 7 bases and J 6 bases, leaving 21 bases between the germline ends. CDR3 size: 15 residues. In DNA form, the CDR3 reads TGTGCCAGCAAACTTCGGCTGGGGGACTCCGCTGAAGCTTTCTTT. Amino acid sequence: CASKLRLGDSAEAFF.

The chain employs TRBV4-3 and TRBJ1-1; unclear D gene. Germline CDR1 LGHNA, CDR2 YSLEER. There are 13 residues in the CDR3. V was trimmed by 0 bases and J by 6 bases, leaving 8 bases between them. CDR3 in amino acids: CASSQEWGAEAFF. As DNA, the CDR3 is TGCGCCAGCAGCCAAGAATGGGGAGCTGAAGCTTTCTTT.

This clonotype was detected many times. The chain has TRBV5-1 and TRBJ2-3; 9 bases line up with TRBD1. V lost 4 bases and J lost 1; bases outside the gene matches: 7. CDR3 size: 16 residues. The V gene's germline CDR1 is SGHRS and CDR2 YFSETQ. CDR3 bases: TGCGCCAGCAGCCGAGGACAGGGGATTGGCACAGATACGCAGTATTTT. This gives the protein CASSRGQGIGTDTQYF.

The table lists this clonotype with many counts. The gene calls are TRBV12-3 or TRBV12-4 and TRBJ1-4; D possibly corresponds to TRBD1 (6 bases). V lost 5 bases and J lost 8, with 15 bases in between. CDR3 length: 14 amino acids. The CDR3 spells CASSPGQSLEKLFF. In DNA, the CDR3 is TGTGCCAGCAGTCCCGGACAGAGCTTGGAAAAACTGTTTTTT.

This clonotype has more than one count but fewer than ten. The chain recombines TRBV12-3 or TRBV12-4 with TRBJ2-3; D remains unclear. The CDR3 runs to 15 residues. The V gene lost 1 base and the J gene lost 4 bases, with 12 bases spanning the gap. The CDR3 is CASSLGRSTSDTQYF. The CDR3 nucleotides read TGTGCCAGCAGTTTAGGCAGGTCAACTTCAGATACGCAGTATTTT.

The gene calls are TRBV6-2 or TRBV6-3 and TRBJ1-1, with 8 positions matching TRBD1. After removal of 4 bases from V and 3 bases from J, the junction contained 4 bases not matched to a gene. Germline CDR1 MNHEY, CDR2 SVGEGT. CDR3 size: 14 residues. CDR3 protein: CASSWGDRHTEAFF. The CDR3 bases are TGTGCCAGCAGTTGGGGGGACAGGCACACTGAAGCTTTCTTT.

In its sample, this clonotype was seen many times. CDR3: CASSYWKQPQHF. The DNA for the CDR3 is TGTGCCAGCAGTTATTGGAAGCAGCCCCAGCATTTT. V and J are TRBV6-2 or TRBV6-3 and TRBJ1-5; no firm D call. CDR1 is MNHEY and CDR2 is SVGEGT in the germline V gene. The CDR3 length is 12 residues. V lost 3 bases, J lost 7 bases, and 7 bases lay in between.

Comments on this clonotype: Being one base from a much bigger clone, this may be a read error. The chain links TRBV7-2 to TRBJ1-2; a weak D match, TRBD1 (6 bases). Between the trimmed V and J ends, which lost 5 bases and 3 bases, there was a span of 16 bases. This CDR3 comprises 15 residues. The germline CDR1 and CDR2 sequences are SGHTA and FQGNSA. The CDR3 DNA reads TGTGCCAGCAGCCCAGGGGACGGAGCTGACTATGGCTACACCTTC. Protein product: CASSPGDGADYGYTF.